Each of the 5 T cell receptor beta chains below was sequenced from the same sample in a study of T cell changes during pregnancy in multiple sclerosis. Measured with immunoSEQ multiplex PCR; TCRdb has only the in-frame clones, and not every one. This sample has around 70,000 clones, with roughly nine tenths found just once. Sequencing was performed on peripheral blood, taken after pregnancy. The receptors shown here come from a female donor with multiple sclerosis, enrolled in a pregnancy study.

This chain joins TRBV7-8 and TRBJ2-7; D not resolved. CDR1 and CDR2 (germline): SGHVS, FQNEAQ. V gave up 1 base and J gave up 0 bases, with 7 bases separating them. The CDR3 is made up of 14 amino acids. The CDR3 nucleotides read TGTGCCAGCAGCTTAGAGACATCCTCCTACGAGCAGTACTTC. This gives the protein CASSLETSSYEQYF.

This chain uses TRBV18 with TRBJ2-1; unclear D gene. The CDR3 consists of 15 residues. V was trimmed by 2 bases and J by 0 bases, leaving 8 bases between them. Per germline, CDR1 KGHSH and CDR2 LQKENI. CDR3 sequence (DNA): TGTGCCAGCTCACCAGGGCCAGACTCCTACAATGAGCAGTTCTTC. This encodes CASSPGPDSYNEQFF.

CDR3 residues: CASSFRPSSYEQYF. Here the CDR3 DNA reads TGTGCCAGCAGCTTTAGACCTAGCTCCTACGAGCAGTACTTC. V gene TRBV5-6 combines with J gene TRBJ2-7; D is unclear. Germline-derived CDR1 and CDR2 are SGHDT and YYEEEE. The V end lost 2 bases, the J end lost 0 bases, and 9 bases lay between the germline ends. CDR3 length equals 14 residues.

This sequence joins TRBV6-5 and TRBJ2-7; TRBD1 matches at 9 bases. CDR3 length: 16 residues. Germline CDR1 and CDR2: MNHEY and SVGAGI. The J segment lost 5 bases and the V segment lost 0 bases, leaving 8 bases of the junction unmatched. The CDR3 DNA sequence: TGTGCCAGCAGTTACTCTTTGCGCCGGGACAGGGACGAGCAGTACTTC. Encoded protein: CASSYSLRRDRDEQYF.

This clone was picked up a small number of times. The V and J genes are TRBV5-4 and TRBJ1-2, with D perhaps TRBD1 (6 bases). CDR1 and CDR2 from the germline V gene are SGHNT and YYREEE (reference sequence). The V end was cut by 0 bases, the J end by 5 bases, with 11 bases between. The CDR3 is 14 residues long. CDR3 nucleotides: TGTGCCAGCAGCTTGGGGCAGGGGCGGTATGGCTACACCTTC. As protein: CASSLGQGRYGYTF.